This entry is about one TCR beta chain. Antigen specificity is unknown. These data are taken from a study of T cell responses to AZD1222 COVID-19 vaccine. Study outcomes and limitations: AZD1222 recipients seropositive at baseline numbered only six. Epitopes outside B.1.351 and B.1.1.7 mutated regions reportedly drew nearly half of spike TCRs. Spike-specific TCR breadth and depth rose after two AZD1222 doses.

Repertoires were generated with immunoSEQ multiplex PCR, while TCRdb's copy carries only in-frame clones and drops some. Of roughly 70,000 clones in the sample, about four fifths are singletons; the top ten hold roughly 25%. CDR1 MNHNS and CDR2 SASEGT come from the germline V gene. The CDR3 is 14 residues long. Unmatched junction bases numbered 2, after V lost 3 bases and J lost 2 bases. The rearrangement uses TRBV6-1 and TRBJ1-2, with TRBD1 matching over 8 bases. The TCR was taken from an adult in good health. Here the sequenced sample was peripheral blood, taken on day 0 of MenACWY control vaccination. CDR3 coding DNA: TGTGCCAGCAGTGACGGACAGGGAAACTATGGCTACACCTTC. Protein product: CASSDGQGNYGYTF.